The 10 T cell receptor beta chains below come from one sample, sequenced in a study of response to subunit inactivated influenza vaccine. TCRdb used MiXCR to reprocess the RT-PCR reads, holding one entry per CDR3 protein. The sample has 500,000 to 650,000 distinct CDR3 sequences, 6% to 9% seen once. The sequences come from PBMCs from blood, collected about 24 months after vaccination. The receptors stem from a man aged 50 to 69 who received an inactivated influenza vaccine.

The J gene is TRBJ1-1, the V gene TRBV5-6; the match to TRBD1 covers 7 bases. The CDR3 length is 13 residues. J gave up 8 bases and V 2 bases, and 6 bases lay outside the gene matches. Germline V gene lookup returns CDR1 SGHDT and CDR2 YYEEEE. The CDR3 nucleotides read TGTGCCAGCAGCTTACTTCCGGGACAGGAAGCTTTCTTT. Its protein is CASSLLPGQEAFF. The full variable domain, completed using reference TRBV5-6 and TRBJ1-1, is DAGVTQSPTHLIKTRGQQVTLRCSPKSGHDTVSWYQQALGQGPQFIFQYYEEEERQRGNFPDRFSGHQFPNYSSELNVNALLLGDSALYLCASSLLPGQEAFFGQGTRLTVV.

This clonotype was recorded a few times. V and J are TRBV9 and TRBJ2-3; possible D gene TRBD1, 6 bases. This CDR3 region has 14 residues. Between the trimmed V and J ends, which lost 4 bases and 3 bases, there was a span of 12 bases. Germline CDR1 reads SGDLS; CDR2 reads YYNGEE. The CDR3 loop reads CASSPGQFTDTQYF. CDR3 sequence (DNA): TGTGCCAGCAGCCCCGGACAGTTTACAGATACGCAGTATTTT.

This clonotype occurred many times. The chain couples TRBV2 to TRBJ2-4; possibly TRBD2 for D (6 bases). The CDR3 totals 14 residues. Germline V gene data show CDR1 as SNHLY and CDR2 as FYNNEI. The V gene lost 6 bases and the J gene lost 7 bases, with 16 bases spanning the gap. CDR3 nucleotide sequence: TGTGCCAGCAGATGGACGGGCGGGGAGAACATTCAGTACTTC. Translating it yields CASRWTGGENIQYF.

Concerning this clonotype itself: A read error is possible here, since a much larger clone lies one base away. This sequence joins TRBV27 and TRBJ2-7; D is unclear. Germline loops: CDR1 MNHEY, CDR2 SMNVEV (reference sequence). This CDR3 has 14 amino acids. V was trimmed by 3 bases and J by 4 bases, leaving 13 bases between them. The CDR3 sequence is CASSFSALQYEQYF. The CDR3, as DNA: TGTGCCAGCAGTTTTTCAGCACTCCAATACGAGCAGTACTTC.

This clonotype was counted only a few times. This chain joins TRBV6-1 and TRBJ2-1; maybe TRBD1 (6 bases). Trimming removed 5 bases at V and 5 bases at J, with 22 bases between. Germline assignment: CDR1 MNHNS and CDR2 SASEGT. There are 17 residues in the CDR3. The CDR3 loop reads CASSRISRGQRNNEQFF. The CDR3 bases are TGTGCCAGCAGTAGAATAAGTAGAGGACAGAGGAACAATGAGCAGTTCTTC.

This clonotype has at least ten counts. V gene TRBV9 combines with J gene TRBJ2-1; no definite D call. Per germline, CDR1 SGDLS and CDR2 YYNGEE. The CDR3 has 13 amino acids. V lost 1 base, J lost 5 bases, and 7 bases lay in between. In DNA form, the CDR3 reads TGTGCCAGCAGCGTACTGGCCGACAATGAGCAGTTCTTC. Amino acids: CASSVLADNEQFF.

The chain links TRBV6-5 to TRBJ2-3; 9 bases are a match to TRBD2. J was trimmed by 4 bases and V by 7 bases; bases with no gene match: 9. The CDR3 sequence is 15 residues long. From germline, CDR1 is MNHEY and CDR2 SVGAGI. For the CDR3, the DNA is TGTGCCAGCACTTTAGCGGGGGCTTCAGCAGATACGCAGTATTTT. Its protein product is CASTLAGASADTQYF.

This clonotype appeared a few times. The junction differs from germline at one of its ends, possibly a read error. The rearrangement joins TRBV18 to TRBJ1-5; D not resolved. This CDR3 comprises 14 residues. From germline, CDR1 is KGHSH and CDR2 LQKENI. CDR3 sequence (DNA): TGTGCCAGCTCACCACCGTGGAGCAGTCAGCCCCAGCATTTT. It encodes CASSPPWSSQPQHF.

This clonotype occurred many times. The chain is built from TRBV24-1 and TRBJ2-2; possible D gene TRBD2, 5 bases. The length of the CDR3 is 14 residues. Trimming removed 4 bases from V and 6 bases from J, with 11 bases in between. The germline V gene encodes CDR1 KGHDR and CDR2 SFDVKD. CDR3 residues: CATSDLTIPGELFF. The CDR3 bases are TGTGCCACCAGTGACCTGACTATCCCCGGGGAGCTGTTTTTT.

The chain uses TRBV20-1 and TRBJ1-5; a weak D match, TRBD1 (5 bases). The CDR3 is 14 amino acids. The germline V gene has CDR1 DFQATT and CDR2 SNEGSKA (reference sequence). V was pared by 6 bases and J by 4 bases, with 16 bases between. CDR3 nucleotides: TGCAGTGCCCTAGAGGCTGGGGGGAATCAGCCCCAGCATTTT. Its translation is CSALEAGGNQPQHF.